The 10 T cell receptor beta chains in this list originate from one sample, sequenced in a study of Ad26.COV2.S vaccination and SARS-CoV-2 variants. Stated treatment: around 19 received Ad26.COV2.S at low or high dose, single or two shots; several received placebo; per-sample allocation not given. Specimen acquisition occurred on day 63 following the initial vaccine or placebo injection. This table comes from immunoSEQ multiplex PCR, and its TCRdb copy is limited to in-frame clones, with some not included. The sample includes a few hundred thousand clones, 92% seen only once; the top ten take roughly 1.7%. This sample comprised peripheral blood, obtained in a trial of Ad26.COV2.S vaccine versus placebo. The source of these receptors is a person aged 18-60 years who received the Ad26.COV2.S COVID-19 vaccine or a placebo.

J is TRBJ1-2 and V is TRBV6-5; the match to TRBD1 covers 8 bases. CDR1 is MNHEY, CDR2 SVGAGI, per germline. CDR3 length equals 15 residues. With V trimmed by 2 bases and J by 6 bases, 8 bases remained unmatched. The chain's CDR3 is CASSYVRGRGDGYTF. The CDR3 coding sequence is TGTGCCAGCAGTTACGTCAGGGGGCGAGGGGATGGCTACACCTTC.

The chain recombines TRBV7-9 with TRBJ2-1; TRBD1 matches 8 bases. V was clipped by 1 base and J by 2 bases; unmatched bases: 10. Germline values: CDR1 SEHNR, CDR2 FQNEAQ (reference sequence). This CDR3 has 18 amino acids. This CDR3 is CASSLVGQGAVAYNEQFF. CDR3 bases: TGTGCCAGCAGCTTAGTGGGGCAGGGGGCAGTGGCCTACAATGAGCAGTTCTTC.

In its sample, this clone was seen once. The rearrangement joins TRBV10-1 to TRBJ1-1; 9 nucleotides align to TRBD1. CDR1 is WNHNN, CDR2 SYGVQD, per germline (reference sequence). This CDR3 spans 13 amino acids. With V trimmed by 6 bases and J by 3 bases, 2 bases remained unmatched. For the CDR3, the DNA is TGCGCCAGCAGATGGGACAGGGACACTGAAGCTTTCTTT. Translating gives CASRWDRDTEAFF.

This clone was seen a single time. This sequence joins TRBV10-2 and TRBJ2-1; 9 bases fit TRBD2. This CDR3 is 15 amino acids long. Germline V gene data show CDR1 as WSHSY and CDR2 as SAAADI. V was pared by 3 bases and J by 5 bases, with 5 bases of the junction left unmatched. The CDR3 reads CASSDRRGGHNEQFF. CDR3 coding DNA: TGCGCCAGCAGTGACAGGCGGGGGGGACACAATGAGCAGTTCTTC.

The J gene is TRBJ2-1, the V gene TRBV19; a weak D match, TRBD1 (6 bases). Germline assignment: CDR1 LNHDA and CDR2 SQIVND (reference sequence). The CDR3 spans 13 residues. The V and J ends lost 4 bases and 13 bases respectively, with 17 bases between them. CDR3 in amino acids: CASSSSTGLAQFF. CDR3 in DNA: TGTGCCAGTAGTAGTTCTACAGGGCTGGCCCAGTTCTTC.

The rearrangement links TRBV28 to TRBJ2-6; D might be TRBD1 or TRBD2, each matching 5 bases. Per germline, CDR1 MDHEN and CDR2 SYDVKM. The CDR3 consists of 17 residues. V shed 1 base and J shed 0 bases, with 10 bases lying between them. CDR3 loop: CASSLYGGGSGANVLTF. CDR3 coding DNA: TGTGCCAGCAGTTTATACGGTGGGGGCTCTGGGGCCAACGTCCTGACTTTC.

The genes are TRBV5-5 and TRBJ2-7; D unresolved. CDR3 length equals 13 residues. From germline, CDR1 is SGHKS and CDR2 YYEKEE (reference sequence). V dropped 4 bases and J dropped 1 base, with 9 bases sitting between them. Here the CDR3 reads CASSPGPSYEQYF. CDR3 sequence (DNA): TGTGCCAGCAGCCCCGGGCCTTCCTACGAGCAGTACTTC. The variable domain in full, with the rest retrieved from reference TRBV5-5 and TRBJ2-7, is DAGVTQSPTHLIKTRGQQVTLRCSPISGHKSVSWYQQVLGQGPQFIFQYYEKEERGRGNFPDRFSARQFPNYSSELNVNALLLGDSALYLCASSPGPSYEQYFGPGTRLTVT.

This clone appeared once. The J gene is TRBJ1-1, the V gene TRBV12-2. TRBV12-2 is given as a pseudogene. This CDR3 is built from 17 residues. Written as DNA, the CDR3 is TGTGCAAGTCGCTTAGCCTTCGGACGGACCGGGGGTACTGAAGCTTTCTTT. It yields the protein CASRLAFGRTGGTEAFF.

This clone was counted once. The genes are TRBV3-1 (or the pseudogene TRBV3-2) and TRBJ2-3, with TRBD2 identical over 8 bases. This CDR3 comprises 13 residues. J gave up 6 bases and V 8 bases, and 7 bases lay outside the gene matches. Germline values: CDR1 LGHDT, CDR2 YNNKEL (reference sequence). CDR3 DNA: TGTGCCAGCGGCGGGGGGCCTGGGGATACGCAGTATTTT. Its protein product is CASGGGPGDTQYF.

The chain uses TRBV11-3 and TRBJ2-1, with unresolved D. CDR3 length: 12 amino acids. Germline V CDR1 and CDR2: SGHNT, YENEEA. V lost 4 bases and J 3 bases, leaving 4 bases between the germline ends. The CDR3 reads CASSSDYNEQFF. The CDR3 DNA sequence: TGTGCCAGCAGCTCCGACTACAATGAGCAGTTCTTC.